The clone carrying this TCR beta chain was counted between two and nine times. The target antigen is unknown. TCRdb recomputed calls from the 5' RACE reads with MiXCR, one row per CDR3 protein. Altogether 200,000 or so distinct CDR3 sequences are present, 5.5% to 8.5% being singletons, with the ten largest covering 0.8% to 1.2%. This CDR3 contains 14 residues. V shed 2 bases and J shed 7 bases, with 9 bases lying between them. This sample was taken from a study of T cells after yellow fever vaccination. Whole-study results and caveats: Primary-vaccination clones mostly resurfaced post-booster (roughly 97% CD4, about 87% CD8).

This material consisted of CD4+ T cells sorted from PBMCs, taken on the day of the yellow fever booster vaccination. The chain combines TRBV12-3 or TRBV12-4 with TRBJ1-6; the D gene is possibly TRBD1 (5 bases). The receptor was derived from a man aged 30 to 45 who received the YFV17D yellow fever vaccine. CDR3 nucleotide sequence: TGTGCCAGCAGTTTACAAGGGGTGAATTCACCCCTCCACTTT. Its translation: CASSLQGVNSPLHF.